The rows below give T cell receptor beta chains drawn from one sample of a study of radiation and T cells in renal cell carcinoma. TCRdb keeps only in-frame clones here, not all; method: immunoSEQ multiplex PCR. The table includes approximately 170,000 clones, about 85% detected once. The starting material was blood, obtained from a patient whose treatment included radiotherapy and nephrectomy. Every receptor here comes from a woman in her fifties or sixties with renal cell carcinoma. Both conserved end residues are part of each CDR3. A D gene is named only where the DNA matches it firmly. A row's size may be missing; if present it is once, few, many or a size class.

J gene	clone size	V gene	D gene	CDR3 protein	CDR3 DNA
TRBJ1-2	once	TRBV13	-	CASSRGDGNAYGYAF	TGTGCCAGCAGCCGAGGGGACGGAAACGCCTATGGCTACGCCTTC
TRBJ2-1	few	TRBV19	-	CASSIWQGGNNEQFF	TGTGCCAGTAGTATATGGCAGGGTGGGAACAATGAGCAGTTCTTC
TRBJ2-3	-	TRBV5-6	-	CASSLVRGGGTDTQYF	TGTGCCAGCAGCTTAGTCAGGGGCGGAGGCACAGATACGCAGTATTTT
TRBJ1-2	-	TRBV6-6	-	CASSRDGSSYGYTF	TGTGCCAGCAGTCGCGACGGTTCCTCCTATGGCTACACCTTC
TRBJ1-1	-	TRBV9	-	CASSVGSPNTEAFF	TGTGCCAGCAGCGTAGGGTCGCCGAACACTGAAGCTTTCTTT
TRBJ2-3	-	TRBV12-2	-	CASRLALGGDTQYF	TGTGCAAGTCGCTTAGCGCTGGGGGGAGATACGCAGTATTTT
TRBJ1-5	-	TRBV19	-	CASRTDSQAQPQHF	TGTGCCAGTAGGACGGACAGTCAGGCTCAGCCCCAGCATTTT
TRBJ1-4	-	TRBV5-5	-	CASSRGHENEKLFF	TGTGCCAGCAGCCGCGGCCACGAGAATGAAAAACTGTTTTTT
TRBJ2-3	-	TRBV11-3	-	CASSLDLKDTQYF	TGTGCCAGCAGCTTAGATTTAAAAGATACGCAGTATTTT
TRBJ2-6	-	TRBV13	-	CASSPPRRSGANVLTF	TGTGCCAGCAGCCCCCCCCGGCGCTCTGGGGCCAACGTCCTGACTTTC
TRBJ2-3	-	TRBV7-2	TRBD2	CASSLGPSGASAHTQYF	TGTGCCAGCAGCTTAGGCCCTAGCGGGGCCTCCGCTCATACGCAGTATTTT
TRBJ1-5	-	TRBV4-1	-	CASSQESSGNNQPQHF	TGCGCCAGCAGCCAAGAAAGTTCAGGTAACAATCAGCCCCAGCATTTT
TRBJ1-2	-	TRBV6-1	-	CASSASRDTDGYTF	TGTGCCAGCAGCGCGTCCCGGGACACGGATGGCTACACCTTC
TRBJ1-2	-	TRBV4-2	TRBD1	CASSQTGQGGYGYTF	TGTGCCAGCAGCCAGACTGGACAGGGGGGATATGGCTACACCTTC
TRBJ2-1	-	TRBV5-1	-	CASSEGSSYNEQFF	TGCGCCAGCAGCGAGGGGAGCTCCTACAATGAGCAGTTCTTC
TRBJ1-2	-	TRBV7-2	-	CASSPSLNYGYTF	TGTGCCAGCAGCCCTTCCCTCAACTATGGCTACACCTTC
TRBJ1-2	-	TRBV5-4	TRBD1	CASSLARGPLYGYTF	TGTGCCAGCAGCTTGGCCAGGGGGCCCCTCTATGGCTACACCTTC
TRBJ2-2	-	TRBV2	-	CASSALGLTNTGELFF	TGTGCCAGCAGTGCCCTGGGACTGACTAACACCGGGGAGCTGTTTTTT
TRBJ1-1	-	TRBV4-1	TRBD1	CASSRLLGTGRRTEAFF	TGCGCCAGCAGCCGGCTATTAGGGACAGGGAGGAGGACTGAAGCTTTCTTT
TRBJ1-2	-	TRBV9	-	CASSAVAPSVGGYTF	TGTGCCAGCAGCGCCGTAGCCCCTTCAGTGGGTGGCTACACCTTC
TRBJ2-2	-	TRBV29-1	-	CSVGLGGNTGELFF	TGCAGCGTGGGCCTAGGGGGAAACACCGGGGAGCTGTTTTTT
TRBJ2-5	-	TRBV5-1	-	CASSLGSETQYF	TGCGCCAGCAGCTTGGGGTCTGAGACCCAGTACTTC
TRBJ2-3	-	TRBV11-2	TRBD2	CASSILAADTDTQYF	TGTGCCAGCAGCATACTAGCGGCCGACACAGATACGCAGTATTTT
TRBJ1-4	-	TRBV19	-	CASSISTGIGELFF	TGTGCCAGTAGTATCTCCACAGGGATCGGAGAACTGTTTTTT
TRBJ2-7	-	TRBV11-1	-	CASSGGQSYEQYF	TGTGCCAGCAGCGGAGGACAGTCCTACGAGCAGTACTTC
TRBJ2-7	-	TRBV7-3	-	CASSLRGFIGDEQYF	TGTGCCAGCAGCTTAAGGGGTTTTATAGGGGACGAGCAGTACTTC
TRBJ2-2	-	TRBV13	-	CASSLRGTTGELFF	TGTGCCAGCAGCTTAAGGGGTACGACCGGGGAGCTGTTTTTT
TRBJ1-6	-	TRBV23-1	-	CASSQNQPEDSRSGSYNSPLHF	TGCGCCAGCAGTCAAAACCAACCGGAGGACAGTCGCTCAGGCTCCTATAATTCACCCCTCCACTTT
TRBJ2-5	-	TRBV18	-	CASSPGTAGDGETQYF	TGTGCCAGCTCACCAGGGACAGCGGGGGACGGAGAGACCCAGTACTTC
TRBJ2-2	-	TRBV7-3	TRBD1	CASSSGSGTGFGELFF	TGTGCCAGCAGCTCTGGGAGCGGGACAGGGTTCGGGGAGCTGTTTTTT
TRBJ1-1	-	TRBV4-1	-	CASSHPDGNTEAFF	TGCGCCAGCAGCCACCCGGACGGAAACACTGAAGCTTTCTTT
TRBJ1-1	few	TRBV14	-	CASSQGLFLYTEAFF	TGTGCCAGCAGCCAAGGCCTCTTTTTGTACACTGAAGCTTTCTTT
TRBJ1-2	-	TRBV21-1	-	CASNQKPGKRGYTF	TGTGCCAGCAACCAGAAACCCGGGAAAAGGGGCTACACCTTC
TRBJ1-1	-	TRBV2	TRBD1	CASLAGTGYLEAFF	TGTGCCAGCCTCGCCGGGACAGGATACCTTGAAGCTTTCTTT
TRBJ2-7	-	TRBV6-6	-	CASSSTGRDSYEQYF	TGTGCCAGCAGTTCCACCGGACGGGACTCCTACGAGCAGTACTTC
TRBJ2-3	-	TRBV14	-	CASSQIEGLSTDTQYF	TGTGCCAGCAGCCAAATAGAGGGGCTCAGCACAGATACGCAGTATTTT
TRBJ1-1	-	TRBV19	-	CASSPRDSEAFF	TGTGCCAGTAGCCCTCGAGACAGTGAAGCTTTCTTT
TRBJ2-7	-	TRBV5-6	TRBD2	CASSLKRGLTYEQYF	TGTGCCAGCAGCTTGAAGCGGGGACTGACCTACGAGCAGTACTTC
TRBJ2-5	few	TRBV7-3	-	CASSLTPQETQYF	TGTGCCAGCAGCTTGACCCCTCAAGAGACCCAGTACTTC
TRBJ1-6	-	TRBV11-2	-	CASSSSAGNTNSPLHF	TGTGCCAGCAGCTCGAGCGCGGGGAACACTAATTCACCCCTCCACTTT
TRBJ2-7	-	TRBV5-1	-	CASSTAGQGFYEQYF	TGCGCCAGCAGCACTGCGGGACAAGGCTTCTACGAGCAGTACTTC
TRBJ1-1	-	TRBV19	TRBD1	CASGTGRNTEAFF	TGTGCCAGTGGGACAGGGAGGAACACTGAAGCTTTCTTT
TRBJ1-1	-	TRBV18	-	CASSPQVNTEAFF	TGTGCCAGCTCTCCACAGGTGAACACTGAAGCTTTCTTT
TRBJ1-3	-	TRBV6-1	TRBD1	CASRTGGSGNTIYF	TGTGCCAGCAGGACAGGGGGATCTGGAAACACCATATATTTT
TRBJ2-5	-	TRBV10-3	TRBD2	CAISESSGGRGQETQYF	TGTGCCATCAGTGAGTCTAGCGGGGGGAGGGGCCAAGAGACCCAGTACTTC